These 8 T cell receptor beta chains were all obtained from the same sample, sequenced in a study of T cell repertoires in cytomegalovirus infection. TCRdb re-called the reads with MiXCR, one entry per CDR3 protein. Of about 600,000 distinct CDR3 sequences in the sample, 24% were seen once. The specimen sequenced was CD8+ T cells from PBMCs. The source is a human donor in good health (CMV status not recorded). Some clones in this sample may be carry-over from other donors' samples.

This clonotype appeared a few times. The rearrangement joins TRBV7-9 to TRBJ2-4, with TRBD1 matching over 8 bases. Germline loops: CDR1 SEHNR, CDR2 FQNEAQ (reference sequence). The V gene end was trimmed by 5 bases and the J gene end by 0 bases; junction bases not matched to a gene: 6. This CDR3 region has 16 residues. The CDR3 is CASSPTGDLAKNIQYF. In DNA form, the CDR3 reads TGTGCCAGCAGCCCGACAGGGGACCTAGCCAAAAACATTCAGTACTTC.

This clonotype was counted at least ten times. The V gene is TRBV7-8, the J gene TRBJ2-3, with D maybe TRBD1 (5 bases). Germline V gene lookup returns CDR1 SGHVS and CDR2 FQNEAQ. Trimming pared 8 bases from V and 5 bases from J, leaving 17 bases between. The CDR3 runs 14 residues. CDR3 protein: CASAPPRGGDTQYF. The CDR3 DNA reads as TGTGCCAGCGCACCCCCTAGGGGCGGAGATACGCAGTATTTT.

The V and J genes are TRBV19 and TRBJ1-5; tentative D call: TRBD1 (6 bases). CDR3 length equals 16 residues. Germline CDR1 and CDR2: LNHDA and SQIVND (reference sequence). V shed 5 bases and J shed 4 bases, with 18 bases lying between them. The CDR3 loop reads CASSPRTAGFNQPQHF. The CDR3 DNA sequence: TGTGCCAGTAGTCCTCGGACAGCCGGCTTTAATCAGCCCCAGCATTTT. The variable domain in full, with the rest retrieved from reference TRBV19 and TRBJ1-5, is DGGITQSPKYLFRKEGQNVTLSCEQNLNHDAMYWYRQDPGQGLRLIYYSQIVNDFQKGDIAEGYSVSREKKESFPLTVTSAQKNPTAFYLCASSPRTAGFNQPQHFGDGTRLSIL.

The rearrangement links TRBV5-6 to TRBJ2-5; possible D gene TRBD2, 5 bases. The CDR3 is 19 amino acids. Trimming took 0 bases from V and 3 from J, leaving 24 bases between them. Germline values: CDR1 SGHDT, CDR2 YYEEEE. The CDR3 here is CASSLVIVIRDPGEETQYF. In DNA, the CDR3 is TGTGCCAGCAGCTTGGTAATAGTGATCCGGGATCCCGGGGAAGAGACCCAGTACTTC.

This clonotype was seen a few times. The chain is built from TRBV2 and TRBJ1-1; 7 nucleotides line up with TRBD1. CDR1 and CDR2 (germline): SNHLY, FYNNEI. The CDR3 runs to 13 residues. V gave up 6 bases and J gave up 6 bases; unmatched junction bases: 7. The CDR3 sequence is CASRDRVGAEAFF. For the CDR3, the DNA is TGTGCCAGCAGAGACAGGGTCGGGGCTGAAGCTTTCTTT.

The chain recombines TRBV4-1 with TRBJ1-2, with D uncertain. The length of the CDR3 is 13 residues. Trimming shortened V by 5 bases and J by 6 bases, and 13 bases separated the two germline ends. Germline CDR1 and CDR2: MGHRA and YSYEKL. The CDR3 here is CASSLSSLDGYTF. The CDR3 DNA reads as TGCGCCAGCAGCTTGTCTTCGTTGGATGGCTACACCTTC.

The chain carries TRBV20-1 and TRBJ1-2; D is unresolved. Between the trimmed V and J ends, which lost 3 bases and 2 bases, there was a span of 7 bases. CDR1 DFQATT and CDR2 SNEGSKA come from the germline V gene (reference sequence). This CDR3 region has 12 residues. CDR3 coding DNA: TGCAGTGCTAGGGACGGAAACTATGGCTACACCTTC. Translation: CSARDGNYGYTF.

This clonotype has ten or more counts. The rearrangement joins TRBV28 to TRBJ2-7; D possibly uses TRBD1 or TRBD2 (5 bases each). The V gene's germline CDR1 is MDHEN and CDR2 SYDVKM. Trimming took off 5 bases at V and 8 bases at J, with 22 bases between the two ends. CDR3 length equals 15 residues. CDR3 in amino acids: CASSPLGTNDGQQYF. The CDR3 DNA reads TGTGCCAGCAGTCCATTAGGGACCAATGACGGGCAGCAGTACTTC.